This T cell receptor (beta chain) is drawn from a study of cytomegalovirus exposure and HLA in healthy donors. Study background: Both the approximately 120 validation repertoires and the approximately 700 first-cohort repertoires used the same platform, as reported by a later analysis.

The ends were cut back, 5 bases at V and 5 bases at J, with 9 bases in the middle. Germline V gene lookup returns CDR1 DFQATT and CDR2 SNEGSKA (reference sequence). The CDR3 has 11 residues. Method: immunoSEQ multiplex PCR; TCRdb's copy keeps in-frame clones and lacks some. This sample has tens of thousands of clones, with approximately 81% found just once. Of note for this clone: The antigen remains unidentified.

Study-level findings and limits: The dataset shows that most TCR sequences were rare, while some public TCRs occurred in many donors. Researchers counted around 180 TCR beta chains as cytomegalovirus-associated. Subsequent analysis revealed that first-cohort TCR clusters tended to co-occur in the roughly 120 validation repertoires.

This sequence was found in a woman between 18 and 29 years old in good health and CMV-seropositive. The chain couples TRBV20-1 to TRBJ1-2; possible D gene TRBD1, 6 bases. Material for sequencing was PBMCs. The CDR3 here is CSAHQGYGYTF. For the CDR3, the DNA is TGCAGTGCTCATCAGGGGTATGGCTACACCTTC.